This record covers a single TCR beta chain. The sample comes from a study of T cells after yellow fever vaccination. TCRdb passed the 5' RACE reads through MiXCR, listing each CDR3 protein once. The table has hundreds of thousands of distinct CDR3 sequences, 6% to 8% seen once. The starting material was PBMCs, obtained 5 days after the yellow fever booster vaccination. The clonotype comes from a man aged 30-40 years who received the YFV17D yellow fever vaccine.

The chain's CDR3 is CASSMLDTSTDTQYF. For the CDR3, the DNA is TGTGCCAGCAGCATGCTCGATACTAGCACAGATACGCAGTATTTT. The chain joins TRBV5-4 to TRBJ2-3; D is ambiguous. This CDR3 comprises 15 residues. Germline assignment: CDR1 SGHNT and CDR2 YYREEE (reference sequence). Trimming stripped 4 bases from V and 0 bases from J, with 12 bases between.